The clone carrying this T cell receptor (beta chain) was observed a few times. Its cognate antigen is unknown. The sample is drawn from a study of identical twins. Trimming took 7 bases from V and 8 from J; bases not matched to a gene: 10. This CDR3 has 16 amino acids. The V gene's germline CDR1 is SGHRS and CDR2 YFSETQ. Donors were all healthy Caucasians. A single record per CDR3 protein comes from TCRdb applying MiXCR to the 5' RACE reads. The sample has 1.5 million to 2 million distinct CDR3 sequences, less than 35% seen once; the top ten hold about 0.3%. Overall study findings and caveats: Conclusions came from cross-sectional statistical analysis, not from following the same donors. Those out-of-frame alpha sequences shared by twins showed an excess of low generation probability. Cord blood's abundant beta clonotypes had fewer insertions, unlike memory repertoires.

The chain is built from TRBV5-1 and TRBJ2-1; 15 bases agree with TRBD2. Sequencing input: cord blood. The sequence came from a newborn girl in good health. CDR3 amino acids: CASQTGTSGRRDEQFF. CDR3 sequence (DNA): TGCGCCAGCCAAACCGGGACTAGCGGGAGGCGGGATGAGCAGTTCTTC.